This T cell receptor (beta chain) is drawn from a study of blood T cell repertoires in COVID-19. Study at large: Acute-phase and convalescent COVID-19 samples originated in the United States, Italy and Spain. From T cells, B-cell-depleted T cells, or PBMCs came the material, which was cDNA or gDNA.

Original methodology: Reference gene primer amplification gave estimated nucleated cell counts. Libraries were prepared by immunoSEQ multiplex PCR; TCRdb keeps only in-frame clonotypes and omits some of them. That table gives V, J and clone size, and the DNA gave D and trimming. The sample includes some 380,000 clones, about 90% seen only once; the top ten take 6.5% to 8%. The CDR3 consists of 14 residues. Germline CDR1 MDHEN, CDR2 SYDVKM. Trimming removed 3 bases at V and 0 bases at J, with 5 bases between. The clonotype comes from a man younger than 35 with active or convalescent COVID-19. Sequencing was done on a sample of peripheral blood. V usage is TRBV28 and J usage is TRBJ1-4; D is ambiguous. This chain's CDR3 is CASSFFATNEKLFF. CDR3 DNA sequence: TGTGCCAGCAGTTTCTTCGCAACTAATGAAAAACTGTTTTTT.